This T cell receptor beta chain was documented in a study of cytomegalovirus exposure and HLA in healthy donors (dated by TCRdb to about 2017). Context from the whole study: An earlier analysis of roughly 500 of the donors reported over 250 Gb of sequence data and 95 million to 140 million unique TCR beta sequences obtained from around 180 million T cells. Among some 400 genotyped donors of the cohort, an average of around 240,000 unique TCR beta nucleotide sequences were sequenced per donor, roughly 18% of them non-productive. High-throughput TCR immunosequencing, statistical association of individual TCRs with disease status, and machine learning were combined to predict cytomegalovirus infection status. A later genetic analysis used genome-wide SNP genotypes for about three fifths of the 666 donors, treating that subset as a discovery cohort. Among the 398 genotyped donors, under 90% belonged to the genetic ancestry cluster associated with self-reported Caucasian donors. In the later analysis, no new phenotypic data were used to find candidate immune exposures; instead, reliance was placed on TCR beta sequences and their occurrence across donors. Roughly 300 gigabases of sequencing data and around 80 million unique TCR sequences made up an early release that covered nearly 650 HLA-typed donors. All discovery cohort repertoires had been generated on a single sequencing platform. The aim of the study was to test whether cataloging public T cell receptors could identify signatures of past pathogen exposure. Besides the first cohort of more than 650 subjects, a separate validation cohort made up of over 100 different subjects was used. An earlier analysis of 500 to 650 of the donors applied high-throughput TCR beta sequencing to assess whether each TCR beta V gene segment acted as functional or pseudogenic. A later analysis re-analyzed previously published TCR beta repertoires from approximately 670 donors and added high-resolution HLA genotyping to study TCR occurrence patterns. The number of donors typed differed by locus, with roughly 629-640 for A, B, C, DRB1 and DQB1, 522 for DQA1, some 570 for DPA1, and 450 to 480 for DPB1. HLA typing covered class I and class II loci at four-digit resolution. The study used immunosequencing to profile the T cell repertoires of approximately 650 subjects and linked those repertoires to cytomegalovirus serostatus. Alongside the repertoire data, information on donor age, sex, ethnicity and CMV serostatus was compiled. Because of strong linkage in the cohort, roughly 5 DR-DQ haplotypes were treated as single units for association and clustering. General study outcomes and caveats: Because counts were too low, roughly 18 rarely observed V segments, including chromosome 9 orphons, were left out of the earlier analysis of approximately 580 of the donors. Sequencing depth was assumed to be roughly uniform across donors in the presence/absence analyses, though that assumption may not hold. A later genetic analysis reported fewer N-insertions in productive TCRs among donors in an Asian-associated ancestry cluster than the roughly 620-donor mean. Because some donors lacked HLA typing at each locus, the association tests relied only on the typed subset. While some public TCRs were present in many individuals, most TCR sequences turned up only very rarely across donors. A later analysis associated about 18,000 TCR beta sequences with specific HLA alleles at a false discovery rate of 0.05. An association between a missense DCLRE1C variant and V-gene and J-gene trimming of TCR beta chains was found in a later genetic analysis and replicated in an independent cohort. A later analysis found that HLA-associated TCR beta chains were more clonally expanded and had lower generation probabilities than equally common non-associated chains. In the study, some 160 TCR beta chains were listed as associated with cytomegalovirus. The classifier was reported to diagnose cytomegalovirus status with high specificity and sensitivity in both the original cohort and the validation cohort. The authors suggested that the approach could potentially be extended to other disease states and immunological phenotypes. A further reported finding was that TCR beta sequences accurately predicted the HLA-A and HLA-B alleles for most subjects in the first cohort. A group of highly shared sequence variants was considered likely to be a technical artifact of the sequencing pipeline. Three of the identified cytomegalovirus-associated TCR beta chains were confirmed in vitro to be specific for cytomegalovirus antigens. An earlier analysis of approximately 530 of the donors showed that most TCR beta V segments appeared in productive rearrangements either about 87% or about 30% of the time, which broadly matched IMGT annotations. In a later analysis, the rate of TCR association differed among HLA loci, with DRB1 alleles having the most associated TCRs and HLA-C alleles having the fewest. In this cohort, only TCR beta chains were sequenced, and detectable features were limited by the absence of alpha or paired-chain data. CMV serostatus was the only immune exposure information available for the cohort. Most CMV-associated TCR beta chains appeared to be HLA-restricted in a later analysis, and the HLA associations seemed to be driven largely by CMV exposure. A later analysis reported that several top co-occurrence clusters appeared linked to parvovirus B19, influenza, CMV and Epstein-Barr virus. The 87-base-pair reads could not distinguish some IMGT-functional V segments, including TRBV6-2 and TRBV6-3, so those segments were excluded. Correlated functional status among segregating V segments might be attributable to linkage disequilibrium, but an unknown experimental factor could not be ruled out. When HLA alleles, especially DR and DQ, strongly co-occurred, TCR associations were difficult to assign to individual alleles.

Concerning this clone: No cognate antigen has been identified for it. No base quality information exists; no much larger clone differs at one position.

Library preparation employed the immunoSEQ multiplex PCR assay. A mixture of 60 forward primers for TCR Vbeta segments and 13 reverse primers for TCR Jbeta segments was used in the multiplex PCR. Amplification of the CDR3 region of rearranged TCR beta genes was performed with a multiplex PCR assay on genomic DNA. On the Illumina HiSeq System, the amplified TCR beta libraries were sequenced as 87-base-pair reads. For the original study's pipeline: A later analysis counted 75 million to 100 million unique TCR beta chains across the 550 to 800 repertoires, and about 10 million of these chains were shared by at least two donors. To remove PCR and sequencing errors, raw reads were error-corrected and collapsed into unique sequences using a nearest-neighbor algorithm that merged closely related sequences. CDR3 sequences were aligned to IMGT reference sequences to assign V, D and J gene segments. For a sequence to be retained, a match of at least six nucleotides to both a V gene segment and a J gene segment was required. Rearrangements were classified as productive when the CDR3 lacked stop codons and remained in frame with V and J, and all other rearrangements were classified as non-productive. CDR3 was defined according to IMGT convention as the region running from the second conserved V-encoded cysteine to the conserved J-encoded phenylalanine. In an earlier analysis of more than 550 of the donors, sequences lacking an unambiguous match to a single V gene segment were excluded. In an earlier analysis of almost 600 of the donors, a V segment was called functional when productive rearrangements were above 56.7%, and segregating when the standard deviation between donors exceeded 5%. A statistical classification framework was developed to diagnose cytomegalovirus status using the catalog of TCR beta chain sequences. In a later analysis, V and J genes were assigned by comparing TCR nucleotide sequences against IMGT/GENE-DB human TR gene sequences. The TCRdist pipeline was used in a later analysis to assign CDR3 sequences and most-parsimonious VDJ recombination scenarios. In a later analysis, each TCR beta chain was defined by its CDR3 amino acid sequence together with its V-gene family, and reads without a unique V-gene family were excluded. In a later analysis, around 600 highly shared, low-generation-probability nucleotide sequences were removed to address suspected cross-contamination and a sequencing artifact. In a later analysis, a clonal expansion index was calculated for each public chain from normalized within-repertoire ranks of inferred template counts. In a later analysis, generation probabilities were computed using a VDJ recombination model fitted to out-of-frame rearrangements, and the results were checked against IGoR. In a later analysis, hypergeometric tests were used to score TCR-TCR, TCR-HLA and TCR-CMV co-occurrence, with a repertoire-size bias correction applied to TCR pairs. A later analysis estimated false discovery rates by permuting HLA or CMV assignments 20 times. In a later analysis, co-occurring TCRs were grouped using DBSCAN, and TCRdist sequence similarity was added for clustering within HLA-allele-positive subsets. For co-occurrence clustering, repertoires with fewer than 30,000 or more than 120,000 public chains were excluded, along with a handful of repertoires with anomalous nucleotide sharing. The clones in this table, taken by TCRdb from immuneACCESS, are in-frame only. Not every clone is retained; where verified, under half of the shortfall comes from an unresolved V gene, and the cause of the rest is unknown. Clone size and the V and J calls come from that table; the DNA yielded D and trimming. Recorded for this sample are 120,000 to 150,000 clones; approximately 73% of them occurred a single time. The ten largest clones capture 1.5% to 2% of the sample.

In total, fewer than 750 healthy bone marrow donors made up the cohort. At the time of sampling, every cohort member was nominally healthy, though immune exposures that went unrecorded were likely present. The donor was CMV seronegative and was included in the group of several hundred seronegative cohort members. Each donor provided a peripheral blood sample, and peripheral blood mononuclear cells were used for TCR beta sequencing. Genomic DNA was extracted from the blood cell samples with the Qiagen DNeasy Blood Extraction Kit. The junction shows trimming of 5 bases on V and 8 bases on J, and the gene matches do not reach 14 bases of it. The CDR3 sequence holds 16 residues, the cysteine and phenylalanine included. Only the CDR3 region is kept as DNA, spanning 48 bases read in frame from base 1. CDR1 and CDR2 are drawn from the germline V gene: SGHTA, FQGTGA.

The sequence came from a woman aged 18-29 years in good health and CMV-seronegative. The sample consisted of PBMCs. The rearrangement joined TRBV7-3 to TRBJ2-1, with 8 junctional bases fitting TRBD2. DNA sequence: TGTGCCAGCAGCCTAAGATTCGGGGGGGGCAGAGATGAGCAGTTCTTC. This encodes CASSLRFGGGRDEQFF.